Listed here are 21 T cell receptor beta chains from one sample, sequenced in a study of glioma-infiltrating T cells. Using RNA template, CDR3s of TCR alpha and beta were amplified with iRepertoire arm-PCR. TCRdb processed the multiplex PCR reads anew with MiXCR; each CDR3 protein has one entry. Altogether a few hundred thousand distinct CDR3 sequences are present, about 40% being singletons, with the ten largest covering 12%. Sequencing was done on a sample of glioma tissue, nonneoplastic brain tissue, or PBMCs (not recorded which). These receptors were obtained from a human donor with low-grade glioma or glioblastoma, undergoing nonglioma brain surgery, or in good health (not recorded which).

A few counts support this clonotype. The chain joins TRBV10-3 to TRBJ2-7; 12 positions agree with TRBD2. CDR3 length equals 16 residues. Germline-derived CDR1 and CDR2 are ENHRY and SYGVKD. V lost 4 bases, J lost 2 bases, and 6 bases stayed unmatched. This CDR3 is CAISALLAGGAYEQYF. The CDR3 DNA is TGTGCCATCAGTGCCTTACTAGCGGGAGGCGCCTACGAGCAGTACTTC.

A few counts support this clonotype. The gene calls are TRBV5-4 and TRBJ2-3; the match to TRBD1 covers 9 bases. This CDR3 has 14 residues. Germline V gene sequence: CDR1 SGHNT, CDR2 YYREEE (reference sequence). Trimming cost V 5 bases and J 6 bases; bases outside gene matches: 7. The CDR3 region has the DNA TGTGCCAGCAGTAGGGACAGGGCTCAGGATACGCAGTATTTT. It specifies CASSRDRAQDTQYF. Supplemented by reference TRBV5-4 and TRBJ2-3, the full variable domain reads ETGVTQSPTHLIKTRGQQVTLRCSSQSGHNTVSWYQQALGQGPQFIFQYYREEENGRGNFPPRFSGLQFPNYSSELNVNALELDDSALYLCASSRDRAQDTQYFGPGTRLTVL.

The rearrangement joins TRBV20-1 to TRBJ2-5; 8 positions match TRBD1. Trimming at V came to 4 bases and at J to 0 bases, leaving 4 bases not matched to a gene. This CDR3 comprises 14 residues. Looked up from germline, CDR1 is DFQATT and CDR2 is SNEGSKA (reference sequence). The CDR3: CSATGTGNQETQYF. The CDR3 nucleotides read TGCAGTGCTACGGGGACAGGCAACCAAGAGACCCAGTACTTC.

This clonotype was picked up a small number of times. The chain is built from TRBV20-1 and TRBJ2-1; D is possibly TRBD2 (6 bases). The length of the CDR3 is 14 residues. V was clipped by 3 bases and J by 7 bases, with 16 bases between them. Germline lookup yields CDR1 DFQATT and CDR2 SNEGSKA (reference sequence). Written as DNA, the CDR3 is TGCAGTGCTAGTAGGGGCGGGGCTCAAAATGAGCAGTTCTTC. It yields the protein CSASRGGAQNEQFF.

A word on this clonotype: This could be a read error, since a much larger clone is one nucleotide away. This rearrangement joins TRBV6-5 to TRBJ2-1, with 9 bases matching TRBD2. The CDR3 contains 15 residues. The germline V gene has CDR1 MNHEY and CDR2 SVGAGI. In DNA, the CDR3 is TGTGCCGGCAGTTCTCCCCCTAGCGGGGTCTATGAGCAGTTCTTC. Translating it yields CAGSSPPSGVYEQFF.

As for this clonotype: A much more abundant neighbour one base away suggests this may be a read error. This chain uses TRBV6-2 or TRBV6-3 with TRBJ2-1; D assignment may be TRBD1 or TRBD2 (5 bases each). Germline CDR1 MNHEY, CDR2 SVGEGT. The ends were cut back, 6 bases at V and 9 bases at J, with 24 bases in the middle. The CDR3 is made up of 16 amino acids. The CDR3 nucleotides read TGTGCCAGCAGCCACAGGTTCGGCCTAGAGGGTGCTGAGCAGTTCTTC. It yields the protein CASSHRFGLEGAEQFF.

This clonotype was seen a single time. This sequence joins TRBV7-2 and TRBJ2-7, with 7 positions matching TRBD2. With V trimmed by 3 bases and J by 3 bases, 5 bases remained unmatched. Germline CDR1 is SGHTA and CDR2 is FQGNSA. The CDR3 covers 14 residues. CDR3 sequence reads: CASSLERGDYEQYF. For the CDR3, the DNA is TGTGCCAGCAGCTTGGAGCGGGGAGACTACGAGCAGTACTTC.

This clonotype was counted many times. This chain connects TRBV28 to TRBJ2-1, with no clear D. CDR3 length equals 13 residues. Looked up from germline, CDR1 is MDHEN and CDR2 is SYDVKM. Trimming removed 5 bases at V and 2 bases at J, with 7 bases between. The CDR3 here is CASSPPTYNEQFF. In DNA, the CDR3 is TGTGCCAGCAGTCCCCCCACCTACAATGAGCAGTTCTTC.

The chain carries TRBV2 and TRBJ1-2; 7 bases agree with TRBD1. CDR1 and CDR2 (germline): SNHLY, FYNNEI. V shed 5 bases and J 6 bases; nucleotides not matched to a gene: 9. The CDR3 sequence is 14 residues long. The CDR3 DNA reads TGTGCCAGCAGTAACTACGACAGGGAAAATGGCTACACCTTC. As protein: CASSNYDRENGYTF.

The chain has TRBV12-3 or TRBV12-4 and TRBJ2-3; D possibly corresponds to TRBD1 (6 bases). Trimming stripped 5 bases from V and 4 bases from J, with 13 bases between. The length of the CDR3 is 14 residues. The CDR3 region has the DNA TGTGCCAGCAGTCCTACAGGGTGGGCAGATACGCAGTATTTT. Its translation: CASSPTGWADTQYF.

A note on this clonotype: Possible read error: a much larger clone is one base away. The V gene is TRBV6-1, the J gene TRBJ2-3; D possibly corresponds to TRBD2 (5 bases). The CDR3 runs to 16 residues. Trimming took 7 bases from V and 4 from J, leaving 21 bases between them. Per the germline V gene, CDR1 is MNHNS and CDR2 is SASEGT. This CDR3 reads CASTYVLAFQSDTQYF. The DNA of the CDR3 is TGTGCCAGCACCTATGTCCTAGCCTTTCAGTCAGATACGCAGTATTTT.

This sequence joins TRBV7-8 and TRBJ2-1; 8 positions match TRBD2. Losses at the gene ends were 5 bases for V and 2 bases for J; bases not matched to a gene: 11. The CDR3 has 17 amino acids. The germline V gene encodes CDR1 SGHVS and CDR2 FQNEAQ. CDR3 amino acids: CASSPLASGLPYNEQFF. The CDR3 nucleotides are TGTGCCAGCAGCCCTTTGGCTAGCGGGCTGCCCTACAATGAGCAGTTCTTC.

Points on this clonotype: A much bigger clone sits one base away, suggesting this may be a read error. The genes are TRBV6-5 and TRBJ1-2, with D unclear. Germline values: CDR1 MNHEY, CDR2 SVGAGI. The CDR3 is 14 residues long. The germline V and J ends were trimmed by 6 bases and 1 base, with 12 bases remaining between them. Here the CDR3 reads CASSRTTYNYGYTF. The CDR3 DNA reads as TGTGCCAGCAGCCGGACGACCTATAACTATGGCTACACCTTC.

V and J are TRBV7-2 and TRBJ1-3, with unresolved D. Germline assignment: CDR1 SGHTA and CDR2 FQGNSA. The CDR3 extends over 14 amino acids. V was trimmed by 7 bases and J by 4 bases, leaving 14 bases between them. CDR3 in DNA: TGTGCCAGCAATCCCATGGGGTCAGGAAACACCATATATTTT. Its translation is CASNPMGSGNTIYF.

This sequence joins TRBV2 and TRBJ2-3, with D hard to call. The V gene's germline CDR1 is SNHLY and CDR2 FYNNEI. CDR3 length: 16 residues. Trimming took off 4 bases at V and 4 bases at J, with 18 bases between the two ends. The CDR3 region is CASSVRSLIGADTQYF. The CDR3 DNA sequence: TGTGCCAGCAGTGTGCGAAGCCTAATTGGGGCAGATACGCAGTATTTT.

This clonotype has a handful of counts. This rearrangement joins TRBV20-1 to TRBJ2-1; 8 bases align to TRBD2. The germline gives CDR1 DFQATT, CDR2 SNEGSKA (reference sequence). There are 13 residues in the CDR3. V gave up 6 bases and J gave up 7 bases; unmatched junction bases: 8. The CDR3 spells CSAIGLAGNEQFF. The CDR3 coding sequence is TGCAGTGCCATCGGACTAGCCGGGAATGAGCAGTTCTTC.

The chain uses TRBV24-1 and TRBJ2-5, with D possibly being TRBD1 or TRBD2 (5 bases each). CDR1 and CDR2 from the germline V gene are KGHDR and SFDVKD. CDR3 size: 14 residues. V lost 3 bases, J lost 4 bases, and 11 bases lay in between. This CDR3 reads CATSDQAGAETQYF. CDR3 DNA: TGTGCCACCAGTGATCAGGCCGGGGCAGAGACCCAGTACTTC.

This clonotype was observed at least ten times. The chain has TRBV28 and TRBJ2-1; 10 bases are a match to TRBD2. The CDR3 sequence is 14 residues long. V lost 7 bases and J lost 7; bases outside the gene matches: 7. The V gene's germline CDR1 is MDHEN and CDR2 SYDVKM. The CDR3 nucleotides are TGTGCCAGCACTAGCGGGAGTTTTTGGAATGAGCAGTTCTTC. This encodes CASTSGSFWNEQFF. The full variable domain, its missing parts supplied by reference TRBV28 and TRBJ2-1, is DVKVTQSSRYLVKRTGEKVFLECVQDMDHENMFWYRQDPGLGLRLIYFSYDVKMKEKGDIPEGYSVSREKKERFSLILESASTNQTSMYLCASTSGSFWNEQFFGPGTRLTVL.

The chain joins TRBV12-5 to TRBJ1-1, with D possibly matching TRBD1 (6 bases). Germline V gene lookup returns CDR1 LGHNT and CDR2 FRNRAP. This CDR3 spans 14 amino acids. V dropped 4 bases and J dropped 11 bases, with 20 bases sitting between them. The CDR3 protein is CASGSDPRQESAFF. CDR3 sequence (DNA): TGTGCTAGTGGTTCCGATCCTCGACAGGAGTCTGCTTTCTTT.

The CDR3 DNA sequence: TGCGCCAGCACCCGCGGCTACGACAGCGCGAACACCGGGGAGCTGTTTTTT. Translating it yields CASTRGYDSANTGELFF. J is TRBJ2-2 and V is TRBV5-1, with D tentatively TRBD1 (5 bases). Germline CDR1 SGHRS, CDR2 YFSETQ. The CDR3 consists of 17 residues. V lost 6 bases and J lost 0, with 18 bases in between.

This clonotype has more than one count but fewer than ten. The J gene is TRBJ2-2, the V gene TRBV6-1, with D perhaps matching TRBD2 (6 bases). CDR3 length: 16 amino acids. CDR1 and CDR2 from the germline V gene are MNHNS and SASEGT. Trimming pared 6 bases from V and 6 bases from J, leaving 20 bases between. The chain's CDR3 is CASRTQGLISAGELFF. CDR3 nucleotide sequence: TGTGCCAGCAGGACCCAGGGACTGATTAGCGCCGGGGAGCTGTTTTTT.